This TCR beta chain was obtained from a study of cytomegalovirus exposure and HLA in healthy donors. Study conclusions and caveats: It was reported that TCR beta sequences correctly inferred the HLA-A and HLA-B alleles for most subjects. With later analysis, a missense DCLRE1C variant became linked to TCR beta V- and J-gene trimming. The study recorded about 160 TCR beta chains that were cytomegalovirus-associated.

The V end was cut by 4 bases, the J end by 9 bases, with 24 bases between. Looked up from germline, CDR1 is SGHAT and CDR2 is FQNNGV. The CDR3 is 16 residues long. Primers for the PCR totalled 60 Vbeta and 13 Jbeta. Assay used: immunoSEQ multiplex PCR; TCRdb lists only in-frame clones, some missing. Of 13,000 to 15,000 clones listed, over 55% are singletons. Points on this clone: Antigen: not known.

This rearrangement joins TRBV11-2 to TRBJ1-1; D is ambiguous. Sample: PBMCs. The receptor comes from a woman in her 50s in good health and CMV-seropositive. The CDR3 sequence is CASSSPGEGISHKAFF. DNA of the CDR3: TGTGCCAGCAGCTCCCCCGGTGAGGGCATAAGCCACAAAGCTTTCTTT.